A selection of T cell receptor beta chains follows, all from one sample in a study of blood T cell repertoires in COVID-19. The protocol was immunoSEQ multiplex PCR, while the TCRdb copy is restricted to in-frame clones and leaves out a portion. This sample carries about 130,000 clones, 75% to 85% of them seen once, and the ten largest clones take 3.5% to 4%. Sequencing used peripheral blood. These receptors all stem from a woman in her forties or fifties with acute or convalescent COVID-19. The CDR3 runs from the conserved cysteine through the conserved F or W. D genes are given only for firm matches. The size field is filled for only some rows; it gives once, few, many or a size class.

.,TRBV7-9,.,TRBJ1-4,CASSLPRGEWAGDEKLFF,TGTGCCAGCAGCTTACCGCGGGGGGAATGGGCAGGCGATGAAAAACTGTTTTTT
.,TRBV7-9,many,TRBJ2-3,CASSKDLSNTDTQYF,TGTGCCAGCAGCAAGGACTTATCGAACACAGATACGCAGTATTTT
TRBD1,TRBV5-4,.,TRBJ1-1,CASSAQGAGTEAFF,TGTGCCAGCAGTGCGCAGGGGGCTGGCACTGAAGCTTTCTTT
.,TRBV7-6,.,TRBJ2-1,CASSLASFAGKGHNEQFF,TGTGCCAGCAGCTTAGCGAGTTTCGCGGGAAAGGGTCACAATGAGCAGTTCTTC
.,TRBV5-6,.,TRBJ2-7,CASSLGLTAYEQYF,TGTGCCAGCAGCTTGGGTCTGACAGCTTACGAGCAGTACTTC
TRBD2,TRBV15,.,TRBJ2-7,CATSRDKRGYEQYF,TGTGCCACCAGCAGAGACAAGCGGGGGTATGAGCAGTACTTC
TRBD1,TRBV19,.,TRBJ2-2,CASSTGQGGVGELFF,TGTGCCAGTAGTACGGGACAGGGCGGTGTCGGGGAGCTGTTTTTT
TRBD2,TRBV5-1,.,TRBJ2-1,CASSLEGGGRNNEQFF,TGCGCCAGCAGCTTGGAGGGCGGGGGGCGAAACAATGAGCAGTTCTTC
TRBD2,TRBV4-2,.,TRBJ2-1,CASSQGSGRAYNEQFF,TGTGCCAGCAGCCAGGGTAGCGGGAGGGCTTACAATGAGCAGTTCTTC
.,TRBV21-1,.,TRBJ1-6,CASSKSQDSSYNSPLHF,TGTGCCAGCAGCAAATCACAGGACAGCTCCTATAATTCACCCCTCCACTTT
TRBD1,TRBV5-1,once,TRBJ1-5,CASSWTGESNQPQHF,TGCGCCAGCAGCTGGACAGGGGAGAGCAATCAGCCCCAGCATTTT
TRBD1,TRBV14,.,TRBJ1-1,CASSQVGGGGVGAFF,TGTGCCAGCAGCCAAGTAGGGGGCGGCGGTGTCGGAGCTTTCTTT
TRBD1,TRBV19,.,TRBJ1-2,CASALERDRIDGYTF,TGTGCCAGTGCCCTCGAACGGGACAGGATCGACGGCTACACCTTC